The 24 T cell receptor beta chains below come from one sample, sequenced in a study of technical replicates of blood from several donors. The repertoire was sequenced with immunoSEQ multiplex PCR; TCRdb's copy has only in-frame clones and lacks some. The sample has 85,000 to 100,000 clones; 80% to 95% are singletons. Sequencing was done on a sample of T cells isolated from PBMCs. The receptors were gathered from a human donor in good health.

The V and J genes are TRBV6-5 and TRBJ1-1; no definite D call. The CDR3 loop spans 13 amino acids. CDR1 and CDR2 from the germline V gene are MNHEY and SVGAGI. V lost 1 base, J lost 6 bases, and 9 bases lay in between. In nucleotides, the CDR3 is TGTGCCAGCAGTTACTTAGATTCCGCTGAAGCTTTCTTT. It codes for CASSYLDSAEAFF.

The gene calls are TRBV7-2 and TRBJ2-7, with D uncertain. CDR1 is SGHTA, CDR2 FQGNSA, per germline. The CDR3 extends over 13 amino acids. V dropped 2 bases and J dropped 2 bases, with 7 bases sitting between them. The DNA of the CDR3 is TGTGCCAGCAGCTTACAACGGGCCTACGAGCAGTACTTC. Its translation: CASSLQRAYEQYF.

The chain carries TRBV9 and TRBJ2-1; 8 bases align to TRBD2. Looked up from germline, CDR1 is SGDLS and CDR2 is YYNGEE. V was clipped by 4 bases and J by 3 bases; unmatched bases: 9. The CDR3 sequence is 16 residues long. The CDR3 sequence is CASSPPPGGRYNEQFF. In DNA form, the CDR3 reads TGTGCCAGCAGCCCCCCCCCGGGGGGGCGCTACAATGAGCAGTTCTTC.

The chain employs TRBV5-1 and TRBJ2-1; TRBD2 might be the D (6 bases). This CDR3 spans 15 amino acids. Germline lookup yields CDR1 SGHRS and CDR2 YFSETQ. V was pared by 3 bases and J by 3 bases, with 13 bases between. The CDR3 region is CASSYSAGHYNEQFF. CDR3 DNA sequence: TGCGCCAGCAGCTATTCAGCGGGTCACTACAATGAGCAGTTCTTC. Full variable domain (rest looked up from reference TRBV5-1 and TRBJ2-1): KAGVTQTPRYLIKTRGQQVTLSCSPISGHRSVSWYQQTPGQGLQFLFEYFSETQRNKGNFPGRFSGRQFSNSRSEMNVSTLELGDSALYLCASSYSAGHYNEQFFGPGTRLTVL.

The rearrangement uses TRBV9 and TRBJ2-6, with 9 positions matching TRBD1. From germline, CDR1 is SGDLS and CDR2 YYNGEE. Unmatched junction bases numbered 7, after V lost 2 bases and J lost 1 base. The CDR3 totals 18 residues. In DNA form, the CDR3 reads TGTGCCAGCAGCGTTTACAGGGGGCCGACTTCTGGGGCCAACGTCCTGACTTTC. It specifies CASSVYRGPTSGANVLTF.

CDR3 sequence reads: CASGWTGGINQPQHF. The CDR3 DNA reads TGTGCTAGTGGTTGGACAGGGGGCATCAATCAGCCCCAGCATTTT. V usage is TRBV12-5 and J usage is TRBJ1-5, with 11 bases lining up with TRBD1. V shed 4 bases, J shed 3 bases, and the junction held 2 bases outside the gene matches. The CDR3 has 15 residues. Germline V gene sequence: CDR1 LGHNT, CDR2 FRNRAP.

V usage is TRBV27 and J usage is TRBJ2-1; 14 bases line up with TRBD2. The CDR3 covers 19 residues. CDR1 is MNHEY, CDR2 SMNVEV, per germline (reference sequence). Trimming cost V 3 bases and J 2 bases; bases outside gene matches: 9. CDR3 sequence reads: CASSFRTSGRPGTYNEQFF. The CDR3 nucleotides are TGTGCCAGCAGTTTTCGGACTAGCGGGAGGCCGGGTACCTACAATGAGCAGTTCTTC.

CDR3 in DNA: TGCGCCAGCAGCCCGGGACTAGCGGGGGCTCGGTACAATGAGCAGTTCTTC. Protein: CASSPGLAGARYNEQFF. The chain links TRBV5-1 to TRBJ2-1; 14 nucleotides line up with TRBD2. This CDR3 contains 17 residues. V was clipped by 4 bases and J by 4 bases; unmatched bases: 7. In germline, CDR1 is SGHRS, CDR2 YFSETQ.

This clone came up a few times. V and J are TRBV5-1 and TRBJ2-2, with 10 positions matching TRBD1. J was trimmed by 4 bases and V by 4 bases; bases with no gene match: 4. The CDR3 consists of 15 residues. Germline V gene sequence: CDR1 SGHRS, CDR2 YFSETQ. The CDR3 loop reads CASSPRTGGTGELFF. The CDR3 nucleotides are TGCGCCAGCAGCCCTCGGACAGGGGGCACCGGGGAGCTGTTTTTT.

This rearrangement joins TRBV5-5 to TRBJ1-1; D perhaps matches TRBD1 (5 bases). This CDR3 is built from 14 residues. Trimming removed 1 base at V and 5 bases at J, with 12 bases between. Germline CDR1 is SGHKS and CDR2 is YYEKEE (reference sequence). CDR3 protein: CASSLRGDWTEAFF. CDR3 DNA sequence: TGTGCCAGCAGCTTGAGAGGGGACTGGACTGAAGCTTTCTTT.

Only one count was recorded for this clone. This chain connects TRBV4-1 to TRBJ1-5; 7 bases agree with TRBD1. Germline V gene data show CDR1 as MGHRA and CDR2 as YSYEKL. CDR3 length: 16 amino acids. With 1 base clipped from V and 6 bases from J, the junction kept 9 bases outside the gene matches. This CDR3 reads CASSQVHAGGSQPQHF. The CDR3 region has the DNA TGCGCCAGCAGCCAAGTCCACGCAGGGGGGAGTCAGCCCCAGCATTTT.

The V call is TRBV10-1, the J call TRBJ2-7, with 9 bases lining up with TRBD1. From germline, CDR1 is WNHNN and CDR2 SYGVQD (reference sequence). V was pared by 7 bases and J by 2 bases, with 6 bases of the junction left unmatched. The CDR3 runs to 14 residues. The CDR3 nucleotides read TGCGCCAGCAACCCGGGACAGGGAACCTACGAGCAGTACTTC. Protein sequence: CASNPGQGTYEQYF.

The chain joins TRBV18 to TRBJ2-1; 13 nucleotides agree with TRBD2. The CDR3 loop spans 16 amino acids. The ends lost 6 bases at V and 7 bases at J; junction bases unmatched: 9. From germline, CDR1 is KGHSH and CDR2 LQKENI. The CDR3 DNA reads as TGTGCCAGCTCGCGAAACGAACTAGCGGGGGGGAATGAGCAGTTCTTC. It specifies CASSRNELAGGNEQFF.

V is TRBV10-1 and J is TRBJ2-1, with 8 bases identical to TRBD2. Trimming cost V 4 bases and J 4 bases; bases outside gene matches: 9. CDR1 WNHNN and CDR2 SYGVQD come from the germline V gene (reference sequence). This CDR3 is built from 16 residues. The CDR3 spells CASSGSSGSEYNEQFF. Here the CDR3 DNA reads TGCGCCAGCAGTGGATCGAGCGGGAGTGAGTACAATGAGCAGTTCTTC.

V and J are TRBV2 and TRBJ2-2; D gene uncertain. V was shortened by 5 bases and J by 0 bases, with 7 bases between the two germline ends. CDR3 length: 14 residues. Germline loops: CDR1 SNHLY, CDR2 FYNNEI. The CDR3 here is CASSLQSNTGELFF. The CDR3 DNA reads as TGTGCCAGCAGTTTACAGTCGAACACCGGGGAGCTGTTTTTT.

CDR3 region: CASSLGGTQYF. In DNA form, the CDR3 reads TGTGCCAGCAGCTTAGGAGGGACCCAGTACTTC. The chain couples TRBV7-2 to TRBJ2-5; D ambiguous. The CDR3 is 11 amino acids. Germline V gene data show CDR1 as SGHTA and CDR2 as FQGNSA. The ends were cut back, 1 base at V and 7 bases at J, with 4 bases in the middle.

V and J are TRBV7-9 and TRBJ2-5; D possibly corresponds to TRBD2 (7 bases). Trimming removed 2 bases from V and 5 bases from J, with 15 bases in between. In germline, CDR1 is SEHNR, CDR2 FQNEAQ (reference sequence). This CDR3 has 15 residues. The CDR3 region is CASSLLAGAEETQYF. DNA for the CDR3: TGTGCCAGCAGCTTACTCGCGGGGGCAGAGGAGACCCAGTACTTC.

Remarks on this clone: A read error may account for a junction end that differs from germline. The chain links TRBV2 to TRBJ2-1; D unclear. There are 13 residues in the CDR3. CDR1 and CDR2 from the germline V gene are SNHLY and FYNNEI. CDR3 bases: TGTGCGAGCACCACTCCCTCCTACAATGAGCAGTTCTTC. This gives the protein CASTTPSYNEQFF.

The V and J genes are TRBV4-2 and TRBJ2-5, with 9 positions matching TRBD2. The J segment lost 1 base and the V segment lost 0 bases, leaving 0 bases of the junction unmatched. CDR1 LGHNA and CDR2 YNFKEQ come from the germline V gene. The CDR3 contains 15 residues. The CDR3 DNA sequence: TGTGCCAGCAGCCAAGAGACTAGCGGCCAAGAGACCCAGTACTTC. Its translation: CASSQETSGQETQYF.

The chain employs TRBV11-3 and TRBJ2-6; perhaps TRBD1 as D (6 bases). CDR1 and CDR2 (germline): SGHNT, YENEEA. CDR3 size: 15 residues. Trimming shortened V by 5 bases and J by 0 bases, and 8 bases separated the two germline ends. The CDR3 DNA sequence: TGTGCCAGCAGCGGACAGAACTCTGGGGCCAACGTCCTGACTTTC. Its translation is CASSGQNSGANVLTF.

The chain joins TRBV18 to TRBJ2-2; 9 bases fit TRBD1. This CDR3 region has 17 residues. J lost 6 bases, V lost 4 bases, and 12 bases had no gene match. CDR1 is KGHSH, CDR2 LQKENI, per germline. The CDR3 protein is CASSRWTGTGIAGELFF. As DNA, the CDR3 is TGTGCCAGCTCACGATGGACCGGGACAGGGATTGCCGGGGAGCTGTTTTTT.

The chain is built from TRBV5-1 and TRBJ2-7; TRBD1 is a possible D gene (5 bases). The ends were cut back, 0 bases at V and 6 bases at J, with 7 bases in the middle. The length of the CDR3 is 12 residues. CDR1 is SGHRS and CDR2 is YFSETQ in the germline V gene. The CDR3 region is CASSLEGFEQYF. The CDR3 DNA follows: TGCGCCAGCAGCTTGGAGGGGTTCGAGCAGTACTTC.

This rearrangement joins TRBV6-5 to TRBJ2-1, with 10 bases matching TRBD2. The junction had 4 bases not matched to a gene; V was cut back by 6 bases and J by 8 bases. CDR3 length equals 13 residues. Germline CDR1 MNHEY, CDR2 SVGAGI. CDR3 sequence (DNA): TGTGCCAGCAGGAAGCGGGAGGGCTATGAGCAGTTCTTC. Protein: CASRKREGYEQFF.

The DNA of the CDR3 is TGCGCCAGCAGGACGGGACAAGAAGCCGGGGAGCTGTTTTTT. This encodes CASRTGQEAGELFF. The chain links TRBV5-1 to TRBJ2-2; TRBD1 is a possible D gene (6 bases). Trimming took 5 bases from V and 6 from J, leaving 14 bases between them. From germline, CDR1 is SGHRS and CDR2 YFSETQ. The CDR3 consists of 14 residues. The full variable domain, in which reference TRBV5-1 and TRBJ2-2 provide the parts outside the CDR3, is KAGVTQTPRYLIKTRGQQVTLSCSPISGHRSVSWYQQTPGQGLQFLFEYFSETQRNKGNFPGRFSGRQFSNSRSEMNVSTLELGDSALYLCASRTGQEAGELFFGEGSRLTVL.